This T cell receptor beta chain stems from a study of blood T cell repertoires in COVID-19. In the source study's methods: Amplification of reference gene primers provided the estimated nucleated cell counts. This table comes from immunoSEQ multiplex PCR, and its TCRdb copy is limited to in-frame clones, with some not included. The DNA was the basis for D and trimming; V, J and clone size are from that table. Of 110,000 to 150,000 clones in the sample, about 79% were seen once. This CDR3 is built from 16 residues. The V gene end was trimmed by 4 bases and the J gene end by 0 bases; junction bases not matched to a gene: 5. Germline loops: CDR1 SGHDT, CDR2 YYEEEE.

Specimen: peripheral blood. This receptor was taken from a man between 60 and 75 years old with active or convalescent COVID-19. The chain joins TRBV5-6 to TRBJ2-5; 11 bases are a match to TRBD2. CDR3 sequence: CASSPVAGGYQETQYF. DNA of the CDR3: TGTGCCAGCAGCCCGGTAGCGGGGGGGTACCAAGAGACCCAGTACTTC.